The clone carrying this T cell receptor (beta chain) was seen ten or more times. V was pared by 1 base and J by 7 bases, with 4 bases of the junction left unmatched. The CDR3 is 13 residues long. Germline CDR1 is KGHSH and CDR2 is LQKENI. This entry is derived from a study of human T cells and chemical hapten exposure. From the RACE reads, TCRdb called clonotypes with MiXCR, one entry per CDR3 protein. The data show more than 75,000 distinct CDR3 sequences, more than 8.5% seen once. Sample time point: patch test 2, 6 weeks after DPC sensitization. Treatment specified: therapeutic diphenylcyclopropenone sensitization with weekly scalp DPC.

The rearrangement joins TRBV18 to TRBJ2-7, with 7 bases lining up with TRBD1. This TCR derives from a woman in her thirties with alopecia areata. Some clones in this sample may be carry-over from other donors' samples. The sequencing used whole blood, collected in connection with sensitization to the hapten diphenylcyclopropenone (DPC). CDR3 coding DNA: TGTGCCAGCTCACCACAGGGGGCGAGGGAGCAGTACTTC. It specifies CASSPQGAREQYF.